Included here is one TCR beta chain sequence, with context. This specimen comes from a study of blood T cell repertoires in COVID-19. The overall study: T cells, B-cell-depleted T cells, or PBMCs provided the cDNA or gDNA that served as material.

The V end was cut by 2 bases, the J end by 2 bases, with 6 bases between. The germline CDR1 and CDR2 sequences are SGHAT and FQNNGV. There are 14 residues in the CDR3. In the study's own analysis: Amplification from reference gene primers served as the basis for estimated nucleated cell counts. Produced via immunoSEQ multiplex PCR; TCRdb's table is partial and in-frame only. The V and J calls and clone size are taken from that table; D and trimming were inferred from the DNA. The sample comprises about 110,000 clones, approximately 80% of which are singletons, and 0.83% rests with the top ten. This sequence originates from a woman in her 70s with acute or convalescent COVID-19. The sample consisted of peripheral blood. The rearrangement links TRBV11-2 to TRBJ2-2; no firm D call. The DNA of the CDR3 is TGTGCCAGCAGCTTAAGCCTAAACACCGGGGAGCTGTTTTTT. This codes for CASSLSLNTGELFF.